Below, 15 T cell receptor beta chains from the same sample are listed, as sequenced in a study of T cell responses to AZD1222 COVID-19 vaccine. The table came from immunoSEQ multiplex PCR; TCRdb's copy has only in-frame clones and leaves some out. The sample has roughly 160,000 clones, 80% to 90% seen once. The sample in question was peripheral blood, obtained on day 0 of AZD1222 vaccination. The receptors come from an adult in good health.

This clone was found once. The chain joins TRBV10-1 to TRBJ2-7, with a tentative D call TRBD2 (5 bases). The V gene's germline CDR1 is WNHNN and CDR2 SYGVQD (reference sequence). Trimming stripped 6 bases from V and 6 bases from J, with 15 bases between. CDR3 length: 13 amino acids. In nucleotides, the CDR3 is TGCGCCAGCAGCGAACTAGTACTTATCGAGCAGTACTTC. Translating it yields CASSELVLIEQYF.

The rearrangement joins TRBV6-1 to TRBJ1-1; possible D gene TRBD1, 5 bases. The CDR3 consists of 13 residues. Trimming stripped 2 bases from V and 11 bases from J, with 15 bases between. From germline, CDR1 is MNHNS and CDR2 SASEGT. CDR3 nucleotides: TGTGCCAGCAGTGAATCCCACAGGTTATCGGCTTTCTTT. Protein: CASSESHRLSAFF.

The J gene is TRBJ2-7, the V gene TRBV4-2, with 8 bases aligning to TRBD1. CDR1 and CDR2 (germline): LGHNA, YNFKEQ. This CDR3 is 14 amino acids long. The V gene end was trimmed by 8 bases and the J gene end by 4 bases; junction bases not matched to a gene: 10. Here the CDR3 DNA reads TGTGCCAGCGGAAGCGGACAGGGTATTTACGAGCAGTACTTC. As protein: CASGSGQGIYEQYF.

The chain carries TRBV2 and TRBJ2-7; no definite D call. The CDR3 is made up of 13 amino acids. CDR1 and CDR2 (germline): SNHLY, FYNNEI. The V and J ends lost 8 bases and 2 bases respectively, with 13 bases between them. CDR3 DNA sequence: TGTGCCAGCGTAGCTAGAACCACCTACGAGCAGTACGTC. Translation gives CASVARTTYEQYV.

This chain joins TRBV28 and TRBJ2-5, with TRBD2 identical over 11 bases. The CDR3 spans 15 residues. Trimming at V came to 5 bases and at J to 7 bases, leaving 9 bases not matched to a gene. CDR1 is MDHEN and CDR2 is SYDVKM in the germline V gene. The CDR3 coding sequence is TGTGCCAGCAGTGACTTAGCGGGGGGGTTGGGGACCCAGTACTTC. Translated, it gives CASSDLAGGLGTQYF.

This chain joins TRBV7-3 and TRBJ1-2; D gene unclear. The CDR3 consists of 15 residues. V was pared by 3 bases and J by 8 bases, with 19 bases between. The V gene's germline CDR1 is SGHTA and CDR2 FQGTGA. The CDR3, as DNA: TGTGCCAGCAGCTTCAGACCGGACGGAGTTGGAGGCTACACCTTC. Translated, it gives CASSFRPDGVGGYTF.

CDR3 bases: TGCGCCAGCAGTGAGCGAACCGGGACAGCGAAAGAGACCCAGTACTTC. Protein sequence: CASSERTGTAKETQYF. The rearrangement uses TRBV10-1 and TRBJ2-5, with 7 bases identical to TRBD1. Per the germline V gene, CDR1 is WNHNN and CDR2 is SYGVQD (reference sequence). The CDR3 is 16 amino acids. V shed 2 bases, J shed 3 bases, and the junction held 9 bases outside the gene matches.

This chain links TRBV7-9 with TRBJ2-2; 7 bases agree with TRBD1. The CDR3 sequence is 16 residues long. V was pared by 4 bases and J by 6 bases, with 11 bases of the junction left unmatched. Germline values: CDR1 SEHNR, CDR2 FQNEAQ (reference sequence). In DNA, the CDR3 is TGTGCCAGCAGCTCGCCGGGACAGCGACTCTCCGGGGAGCTGTTTTTT. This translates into CASSSPGQRLSGELFF.

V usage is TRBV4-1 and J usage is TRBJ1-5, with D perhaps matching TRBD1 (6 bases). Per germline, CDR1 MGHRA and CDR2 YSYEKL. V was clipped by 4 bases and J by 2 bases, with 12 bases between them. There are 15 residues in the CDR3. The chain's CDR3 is CASSPTGLGNQPQHF. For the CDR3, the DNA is TGCGCCAGCAGCCCGACAGGTTTGGGCAATCAGCCCCAGCATTTT.

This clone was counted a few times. CDR3 sequence: CASSLGTGFQPQHF. The DNA for the CDR3 is TGTGCCAGCAGCCTTGGGACAGGGTTTCAGCCCCAGCATTTT. The J gene is TRBJ1-5, the V gene TRBV6-2 or TRBV6-3; 9 bases map to TRBD1. This CDR3 spans 14 amino acids. CDR1 is MNHEY and CDR2 is SVGEGT in the germline V gene. V lost 6 bases to trimming and J lost 6 bases; unmatched junction nucleotides: 6.

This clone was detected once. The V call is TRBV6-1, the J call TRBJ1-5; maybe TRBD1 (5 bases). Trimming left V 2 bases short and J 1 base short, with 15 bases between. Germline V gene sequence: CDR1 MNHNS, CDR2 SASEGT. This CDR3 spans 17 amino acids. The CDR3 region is CASSETPGRRSNQPQHF. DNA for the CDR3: TGTGCCAGCAGTGAAACCCCGGGACGGAGAAGCAATCAGCCCCAGCATTTT.

CDR3 sequence: CASSYRGGRGTQYF. CDR3 in DNA: TGTGCCAGCAGCTACCGGGGGGGGCGGGGTACGCAGTATTTT. The V and J genes are TRBV7-2 and TRBJ2-3; 8 nucleotides align to TRBD2. The junction had 8 bases not matched to a gene; V was cut back by 4 bases and J by 8 bases. The CDR3 runs to 14 residues. The germline V gene encodes CDR1 SGHTA and CDR2 FQGNSA.

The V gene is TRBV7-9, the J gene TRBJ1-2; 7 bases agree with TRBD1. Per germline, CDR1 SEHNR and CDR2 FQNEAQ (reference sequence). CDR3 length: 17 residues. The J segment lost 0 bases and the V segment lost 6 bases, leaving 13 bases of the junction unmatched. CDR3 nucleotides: TGTGCCAGCAGACCCGACTTAACAGGGGAAGCTAACTATGGCTACACCTTC. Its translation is CASRPDLTGEANYGYTF. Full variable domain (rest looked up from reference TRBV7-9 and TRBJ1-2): DTGVSQNPRHKITKRGQNVTFRCDPISEHNRLYWYRQTLGQGPEFLTYFQNEAQLEKSRLLSDRFSAERPKGSFSTLEIQRTEQGDSAMYLCASRPDLTGEANYGYTFGSGTRLTVV.

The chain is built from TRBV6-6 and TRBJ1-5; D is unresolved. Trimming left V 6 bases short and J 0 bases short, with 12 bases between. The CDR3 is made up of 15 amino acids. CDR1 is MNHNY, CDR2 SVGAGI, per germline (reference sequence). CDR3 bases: TGTGCCAGCAGCCCAGTCCGGAGTAGCAATCAGCCCCAGCATTTT. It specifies CASSPVRSSNQPQHF.

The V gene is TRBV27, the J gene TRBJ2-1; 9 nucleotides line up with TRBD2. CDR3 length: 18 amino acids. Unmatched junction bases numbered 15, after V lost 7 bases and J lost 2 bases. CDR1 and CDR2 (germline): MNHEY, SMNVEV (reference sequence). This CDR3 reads CASNPRELSGGPYNEQFF. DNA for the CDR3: TGTGCCAGCAACCCGAGGGAACTCAGCGGGGGGCCCTACAATGAGCAGTTCTTC.